The rows below give T cell receptor beta chains drawn from one sample of a study of T cells in localized non-small cell lung cancer. Libraries were prepared by immunoSEQ multiplex PCR; TCRdb keeps only in-frame clonotypes and omits some of them. The sample shows roughly 70,000 clones, about nine tenths of them seen only once. The material was peripheral blood, obtained before any cancer treatment. Receptors originate from a male donor at least 60 years old with stage III squamous cell lung carcinoma. The CDR3 runs from the conserved cysteine through the conserved F or W. A D gene is named only where the DNA matches it firmly. Clone size, where shown, is once, few, many, or a class for clones that have expanded.

D gene: TRBD1
J gene: TRBJ1-3
CDR3 length: 17
V gene: TRBV11-3
clone size: NA
CDR3 DNA: TGTGCCAGCAGCTCCTCGTCCGGGACAGCCGGAGGAAACACCATATATTTT
CDR3 protein: CASSSSSGTAGGNTIYF

D gene: NA
J gene: TRBJ1-1
CDR3 length: 13
V gene: TRBV30
clone size: few
CDR3 DNA: TGTGCCTGGAGTTCGAAATCGGGGTTGGAAGCTTTCTTT
CDR3 protein: CAWSSKSGLEAFF

D gene: NA
J gene: TRBJ1-6
CDR3 length: 16
V gene: TRBV7-8
clone size: NA
CDR3 DNA: TGTGCCAGCAGCTTAGGGTGGAGGGGGGAGGGTTCACCCCTCCACTTT
CDR3 protein: CASSLGWRGEGSPLHF

D gene: NA
J gene: TRBJ2-2
CDR3 length: 13
V gene: TRBV6-6
clone size: NA
CDR3 DNA: TGTGCCAGCAGCTCCCCCTTGATCGGGGAGCTGTTTTTT
CDR3 protein: CASSSPLIGELFF

D gene: NA
J gene: TRBJ2-5
CDR3 length: 15
V gene: TRBV12-5
clone size: NA
CDR3 DNA: TGTGCTAGTGGCAGCGGAGTCACCCTGGCAGAGACCCAGTACTTC
CDR3 protein: CASGSGVTLAETQYF

D gene: NA
J gene: TRBJ2-5
CDR3 length: 12
V gene: TRBV5-1
clone size: NA
CDR3 DNA: TGCGCCAGCGGTATAACCCGGGAGACCCAGTACTTC
CDR3 protein: CASGITRETQYF

D gene: NA
J gene: TRBJ2-3
CDR3 length: 15
V gene: TRBV10-3
clone size: NA
CDR3 DNA: TGTGCCATCAGTGTGGGACTGGCGAACACAGATACGCAGTATTTT
CDR3 protein: CAISVGLANTDTQYF

D gene: NA
J gene: TRBJ1-1
CDR3 length: 15
V gene: TRBV18
clone size: NA
CDR3 DNA: TGTGCCAGCTCACCAGTGGCAGGGAGTGGCACTGAAGCTTTCTTT
CDR3 protein: CASSPVAGSGTEAFF

D gene: NA
J gene: TRBJ2-3
CDR3 length: 14
V gene: TRBV5-1
clone size: NA
CDR3 DNA: TGCGCCACCCAGTCGAGGGCAAGCACAGATACGCAGTATTTT
CDR3 protein: CATQSRASTDTQYF

D gene: NA
J gene: TRBJ2-1
CDR3 length: 14
V gene: TRBV6-6
clone size: NA
CDR3 DNA: TGTGCCAGCAGTAGGGTGGCCCCCAACAATGAGCAGTTCTTC
CDR3 protein: CASSRVAPNNEQFF

D gene: TRBD1
J gene: TRBJ2-1
CDR3 length: 15
V gene: TRBV6-6
clone size: NA
CDR3 DNA: TGTGCCAGCAGTTTATGGACAGGGGACTACAATGAGCAGTTCTTC
CDR3 protein: CASSLWTGDYNEQFF

D gene: TRBD1
J gene: TRBJ1-2
CDR3 length: 14
V gene: TRBV9
clone size: NA
CDR3 DNA: TGTGCCAGCAGCGCCCCTGAAGGGGGCGAGGGCTACACCTTC
CDR3 protein: CASSAPEGGEGYTF

D gene: NA
J gene: TRBJ2-1
CDR3 length: 13
V gene: TRBV7-2
clone size: NA
CDR3 DNA: TGTGCCAGCAGCTCTGCCCCTAGCAATGAGCAGTTCTTC
CDR3 protein: CASSSAPSNEQFF

D gene: NA
J gene: TRBJ1-3
CDR3 length: 17
V gene: TRBV18
clone size: once
CDR3 DNA: TGTGCCAGCTCACCGGAAGTAGGAGGTCAATATGGAAACACCATATATTTT
CDR3 protein: CASSPEVGGQYGNTIYF

D gene: NA
J gene: TRBJ1-6
CDR3 length: 14
V gene: TRBV19
clone size: once
CDR3 DNA: TGTGCCAGTAGTACGGGCTTGAGGAATTCACCCCTCCACTTT
CDR3 protein: CASSTGLRNSPLHF

D gene: NA
J gene: TRBJ1-1
CDR3 length: 15
V gene: TRBV27
clone size: NA
CDR3 DNA: TGTGCCAGCAGTTTAGGAGGGGCCCCGAACACTGAAGCTTTCTTT
CDR3 protein: CASSLGGAPNTEAFF

D gene: NA
J gene: TRBJ1-1
CDR3 length: 17
V gene: TRBV10-3
clone size: once
CDR3 DNA: TGTGCCATCAGTGCCTCCGGGACCCCCACGGGGAACACTGAAGCTTTCTTT
CDR3 protein: CAISASGTPTGNTEAFF

D gene: TRBD2
J gene: TRBJ2-7
CDR3 length: 15
V gene: TRBV5-1
clone size: NA
CDR3 DNA: TGCGCCAGCAGCTTTGGTAGCGGGGAGTCCTACGAGCAGTACTTC
CDR3 protein: CASSFGSGESYEQYF

D gene: NA
J gene: TRBJ1-6
CDR3 length: 14
V gene: TRBV5-1
clone size: NA
CDR3 DNA: TGCGCCAGCAGCTTACAGCCCCACAATTCACCCCTCCACTTT
CDR3 protein: CASSLQPHNSPLHF

D gene: TRBD1
J gene: TRBJ2-2
CDR3 length: 14
V gene: TRBV19
clone size: once
CDR3 DNA: TGTGCCAGTAGTATGACAGGGGGCGCCGGGGAGCTGTTTTTT
CDR3 protein: CASSMTGGAGELFF

D gene: NA
J gene: TRBJ2-3
CDR3 length: 14
V gene: TRBV11-2
clone size: NA
CDR3 DNA: TGTGCCAGCAGCCCGTTCAGGTCCACAGATACGCAGTATTTT
CDR3 protein: CASSPFRSTDTQYF

D gene: NA
J gene: TRBJ2-7
CDR3 length: 13
V gene: TRBV5-1
clone size: once
CDR3 DNA: TGCGCCAGCAGCCGGGACGGGCGTTACGAGCAGTACTTC
CDR3 protein: CASSRDGRYEQYF

D gene: NA
J gene: TRBJ1-2
CDR3 length: 13
V gene: TRBV29-1
clone size: NA
CDR3 DNA: TGCAGCGCCGCGTTACAGGGCAACTATGGCTACACCTTC
CDR3 protein: CSAALQGNYGYTF

D gene: NA
J gene: TRBJ2-3
CDR3 length: 12
V gene: TRBV27
clone size: NA
CDR3 DNA: TGTGCCAGCAGTTCTCCTCCAGATACGCAGTATTTT
CDR3 protein: CASSSPPDTQYF

D gene: NA
J gene: TRBJ1-5
CDR3 length: 15
V gene: TRBV15
clone size: NA
CDR3 DNA: TGTGCCACCGGGGGGAGGGGCGCGGGCAATCAGCCCCAGCATTTT
CDR3 protein: CATGGRGAGNQPQHF